This T cell receptor beta chain was captured in a study of T cell responses to AZD1222 COVID-19 vaccine. Broader study findings: The study sampled repertoires only after the peak T cell response.

On this clone: No antigen is known for it.

The table came from immunoSEQ multiplex PCR; TCRdb's copy has only in-frame clones and leaves some out. The data contain some 190,000 clones, about nine tenths of them singletons. Sequences were derived from peripheral blood, sampled 28 days after the second AZD1222 dose. The sequence derives from an adult who received the AZD1222 COVID-19 vaccine.

The chain's CDR3 is CAWREVPVRRKLFF. CDR3 in DNA: TGTGCCTGGAGAGAGGTGCCGGTACGAAGGAAACTGTTTTTT. V usage is TRBV30 and J usage is TRBJ1-4; D uncertain. V was clipped by 3 bases and J by 11 bases, with 19 bases between them. The CDR3 length is 14 residues. Germline V gene lookup returns CDR1 GTSNPN and CDR2 SVGIG (reference sequence).